This is a list of T cell receptor beta chains from one sample in a study of beta chain features in type 1 diabetes. TCRdb keeps only in-frame clones here, not all; method: immunoSEQ multiplex PCR. The repertoire holds tens of thousands of clones, with approximately 32% as singletons. The sequencing input was stem cell memory CD4+ T cells from blood. These receptors originate from a woman under 30 in good health. Both conserved end residues are trimmed from each CDR3.

length | J | V | CDR3
12 | TRBJ2-5 | TRBV29-1 | SVVVSGTRSTQY
13 | TRBJ1-2 | TRBV7-2 | ASSVPGQTIAGYT
16 | TRBJ2-3 | TRBV9 | ASSVGQRGGRSTDTQY
13 | TRBJ2-2 | TRBV7-3 | ASSSGTGDTGELF
12 | TRBJ1-5 | TRBV7-2 | ASSLSGGDQPQH
13 | TRBJ1-1 | TRBV6-1 | ASRSGQAPNTEAF
13 | TRBJ2-5 | TRBV7-6 | ASSLGGTQQETQY
11 | TRBJ1-1 | TRBV7-2 | ASSLTGDTEAF
13 | TRBJ2-1 | TRBV5-1 | ASSLSGSSYNEQF
13 | TRBJ1-4 | TRBV30 | AWNPTFATNEKLF
10 | TRBJ2-7 | TRBV29-1 | SVERGEDEQY
13 | TRBJ2-5 | TRBV5-6 | ASSPRAGVEETQY
14 | TRBJ2-1 | TRBV4-1 | ASSQERGRGRDRQF
14 | TRBJ2-2 | TRBV7-9 | AARGSGSPNTGELF
13 | TRBJ1-1 | TRBV30 | AWSFTGTRNTEAF
11 | TRBJ1-1 | TRBV10-3 | ASGGRPNTEAF
14 | TRBJ1-3 | TRBV5-1 | ASSWGGSLAGNTIY
14 | TRBJ1-1 | TRBV7-9 | ASSLGGAGMNTEAF
14 | TRBJ2-3 | TRBV7-8 | ASSLVRGSTPDTQY
14 | TRBJ2-2 | TRBV7-2 | ASSLVYRLGTGELF
11 | TRBJ2-1 | TRBV5-4 | ASSLDRGNEQF
9 | TRBJ1-1 | TRBV20-1 | RASGGAEAF
14 | TRBJ2-3 | TRBV4-2 | ASSQGTSGGSDTQY
14 | TRBJ1-1 | TRBV9 | ASSPRSGQGSTEAF
13 | TRBJ2-5 | TRBV19 | ASSITSGSKETQY
11 | TRBJ1-5 | TRBV12-5 | ASGLAPRQPQH
9 | TRBJ2-2 | TRBV7-2 | ASSLSGELF
13 | TRBJ2-1 | TRBV15 | ATSRGGGAYNEQF
11 | TRBJ2-7 | TRBV6-5 | ASSRQDSYEQY
11 | TRBJ1-6 | TRBV5-6 | ASGTGAGSPLH
11 | TRBJ1-5 | TRBV5-1 | ASSPDSNQPQH
9 | TRBJ2-5 | TRBV7-9 | ASSPAETQY
15 | TRBJ2-4 | TRBV9 | ASSVDSGTGTWDIQY
11 | TRBJ2-7 | TRBV7-9 | ASSLAGDRPRY
13 | TRBJ2-1 | TRBV19 | ASSMGRGGYNEQF
17 | TRBJ1-4 | TRBV14 | ASSQLPLGQGTYREKLF
12 | TRBJ2-1 | TRBV4-2 | ASSGAQGADEQF